A selection of T cell receptor beta chains follows, all from one sample in a study of patients and donors after allogeneic stem cell transplantation. TCRdb re-analysed the RT-PCR reads in MiXCR, keeping a single row per CDR3 protein. Found here are some 880,000 distinct CDR3 sequences, under 20% of them singletons; the top ten hold around 6%. Material for sequencing was blood, either unsorted or a sorted T cell fraction (not recorded which). These receptors were collected from a human donor who was either an allogeneic HSCT recipient or a stem cell or donor lymphocyte infusion donor (not recorded which). It is not recorded whose cells these are; they may come from a transplant donor. Each CDR3 is given with its conserved first and last residue. The order of the fields is clone size, D gene, J gene, V gene, CDR3 DNA, CDR3 protein. A D gene is named only where the DNA matches it firmly. Clone sizes are given selectively: once, few, many, or a class where the clone is expanded.

clone_size: few
d_call: TRBD2
j_call: TRBJ2-5
v_call: TRBV12-3/TRBV12-4
cdr3_nt: TGTGCCAGCAGTTTAGCGCGAGTAGCGGGGGAAGAGACCCAGTACTTC
cdr3_aa: CASSLARVAGEETQYF

clone_size: -
d_call: -
j_call: TRBJ2-3
v_call: TRBV20-1
cdr3_nt: TGCAGCATGCTTCAAGGGGGAGATACGCAGTATTTT
cdr3_aa: CSMLQGGDTQYF

clone_size: -
d_call: -
j_call: TRBJ2-3
v_call: TRBV12-3/TRBV12-4
cdr3_nt: TGTGCCAGCAGTTTGATAACAGGGAGGGAAGATACGCAGTATTTT
cdr3_aa: CASSLITGREDTQYF

clone_size: few
d_call: TRBD1
j_call: TRBJ1-6
v_call: TRBV7-2
cdr3_nt: TGTGCCAGCAGCACCAACCAGGGGGGAGGGTCACCCCTCCACTTT
cdr3_aa: CASSTNQGGGSPLHF

clone_size: many
d_call: -
j_call: TRBJ1-5
v_call: TRBV20-1
cdr3_nt: TGCAGTGCTAGAGGCGGTCACCCGGAAGGGACTAATAGCAATCAGCCCCAGCATTTT
cdr3_aa: CSARGGHPEGTNSNQPQHF

clone_size: few
d_call: -
j_call: TRBJ2-1
v_call: TRBV20-1
cdr3_nt: TGCAGTGCTAGAGATGTAACGGGGATTTACAATGAGCAGTTCTTC
cdr3_aa: CSARDVTGIYNEQFF

clone_size: -
d_call: TRBD1
j_call: TRBJ2-5
v_call: TRBV3-1
cdr3_nt: TGTGCCAGCAGCCTGCCGGGACAGCCCTCGGGAGAGACCCAGTACTTC
cdr3_aa: CASSLPGQPSGETQYF

clone_size: few
d_call: -
j_call: TRBJ1-6
v_call: TRBV6-1
cdr3_nt: TGTGCCAGCATGGTAAAAGGACAGAGGTCACCCCTCCACTTT
cdr3_aa: CASMVKGQRSPLHF

clone_size: few
d_call: TRBD1
j_call: TRBJ1-5
v_call: TRBV20-1
cdr3_nt: TGCAGTGCTAGAAAAGACAGGGGAGGTTTCTCGGGAAATCAGCCCCAGCATTTT
cdr3_aa: CSARKDRGGFSGNQPQHF

clone_size: -
d_call: TRBD1
j_call: TRBJ1-1
v_call: TRBV11-2
cdr3_nt: TGTGCCAGCAGCCTTAGCGGCAGGGGGAGGAACACTGAAGCTTTCTTT
cdr3_aa: CASSLSGRGRNTEAFF

clone_size: few
d_call: TRBD1
j_call: TRBJ1-4
v_call: TRBV7-9
cdr3_nt: TGTGCCAGCAGCGGCCGGGGGGGGACAGGGGCCGAAAAACTGTTTTTT
cdr3_aa: CASSGRGGTGAEKLFF

clone_size: -
d_call: TRBD1
j_call: TRBJ1-3
v_call: TRBV5-1
cdr3_nt: TGCGCCAGCAGCCTACCGGGACAGGGGGCCCCCGTTTACTCTGGAAACACCATATATTTT
cdr3_aa: CASSLPGQGAPVYSGNTIYF

clone_size: -
d_call: TRBD2
j_call: TRBJ2-3
v_call: TRBV5-1
cdr3_nt: TGCGCCAGCAGCTTCAAGCGGGAGGGCCGAGATACGCAGTATTTT
cdr3_aa: CASSFKREGRDTQYF

clone_size: many
d_call: -
j_call: TRBJ1-1
v_call: TRBV5-1
cdr3_nt: TGTGCCAGCAGTTTAGAGGCGGTGAACACTGAAGCTTTCTTT
cdr3_aa: CASSLEAVNTEAFF

clone_size: -
d_call: TRBD1
j_call: TRBJ1-4
v_call: TRBV12-3/TRBV12-4
cdr3_nt: TGTGCCAGCAGTTTTTCCCCCCAGGGGGCAACTAATGAAAAACTGTTTTTT
cdr3_aa: CASSFSPQGATNEKLFF

clone_size: -
d_call: -
j_call: TRBJ2-3
v_call: TRBV11-2
cdr3_nt: TGTGCCAGCAGCTTATCCGAATGGGGGGCTAGCGGTAGCACAGATACGCAGTATTTT
cdr3_aa: CASSLSEWGASGSTDTQYF

clone_size: once
d_call: TRBD1
j_call: TRBJ1-2
v_call: TRBV25-1
cdr3_nt: TGTGCCAGCAGTGAATACGGACAGGGCGTGGGGGGCTACACCTTC
cdr3_aa: CASSEYGQGVGGYTF

clone_size: many
d_call: TRBD1
j_call: TRBJ2-1
v_call: TRBV6-1
cdr3_nt: TGTGCCAGCAGACACGACAGGGGGCTTTACAATGAGCAGTTCTTC
cdr3_aa: CASRHDRGLYNEQFF

clone_size: few
d_call: -
j_call: TRBJ2-2
v_call: TRBV6-1
cdr3_nt: TGTGCCAGCAGGCAAGGCGGGCCCGGGGAGCTGTTTTTT
cdr3_aa: CASRQGGPGELFF

clone_size: -
d_call: -
j_call: TRBJ2-4
v_call: TRBV20-1
cdr3_nt: TGCAGTGCTAGAGATACCGGATTTCAGTACTTC
cdr3_aa: CSARDTGFQYF

clone_size: few
d_call: -
j_call: TRBJ1-4
v_call: TRBV7-7
cdr3_nt: TGTGCTAGCACCTCCCCATCTCCGGGGCGCGATGAAAAACTGTTTTTT
cdr3_aa: CASTSPSPGRDEKLFF

clone_size: many
d_call: -
j_call: TRBJ1-5
v_call: TRBV12-3/TRBV12-4
cdr3_nt: TGTGCCAGTTGTCTTCCAAGGGTTCAGCCCCAGCATTTT
cdr3_aa: CASCLPRVQPQHF

clone_size: -
d_call: -
j_call: TRBJ2-7
v_call: TRBV27
cdr3_nt: TGTGCCAGCAGTATGACAGGTACCTACGAGCAGTACTTC
cdr3_aa: CASSMTGTYEQYF

clone_size: many
d_call: -
j_call: TRBJ1-2
v_call: TRBV7-2
cdr3_nt: TGTGCCAGCAGCTTAGGTACACATGGCTACACCTTC
cdr3_aa: CASSLGTHGYTF

clone_size: few
d_call: -
j_call: TRBJ2-3
v_call: TRBV12-3/TRBV12-4
cdr3_nt: TGTGCCAGCAGTGAGACAGGTCCCCCAGATACGCAGTATTTT
cdr3_aa: CASSETGPPDTQYF

clone_size: few
d_call: TRBD1
j_call: TRBJ1-2
v_call: TRBV11-3
cdr3_nt: TGTGCCAGCAGCCCGGGACAGGGGACGTACTATGGCTACACCTTC
cdr3_aa: CASSPGQGTYYGYTF

clone_size: -
d_call: -
j_call: TRBJ2-7
v_call: TRBV4-1
cdr3_nt: TGCGCCAGCAGCCAAGCGGGGCACCCCTACGAGCAGTACTTC
cdr3_aa: CASSQAGHPYEQYF

clone_size: few
d_call: -
j_call: TRBJ1-1
v_call: TRBV20-1
cdr3_nt: TGCAGTGCTTCTCCGGGAGGGGGGTTAGTCACTGAAGCTTTCTTT
cdr3_aa: CSASPGGGLVTEAFF

clone_size: few
d_call: -
j_call: TRBJ2-6
v_call: TRBV12-3/TRBV12-4
cdr3_nt: TGTGCCAGCAGTTTAGGTGGCTCGACCTCTGGGGCCAACGTCCTGACTTTC
cdr3_aa: CASSLGGSTSGANVLTF

clone_size: few
d_call: -
j_call: TRBJ2-4
v_call: TRBV11-1
cdr3_nt: TGTGCCAGCAGCTTAGTACAAAGGACGGGGCTAGCCAAAAACATTCAGTACTTC
cdr3_aa: CASSLVQRTGLAKNIQYF

clone_size: few
d_call: -
j_call: TRBJ1-4
v_call: TRBV12-3/TRBV12-4
cdr3_nt: TGTGCCAGCACCACCCGCCAGGGGAAGACAACTAATGAAAAACTGTTTTTT
cdr3_aa: CASTTRQGKTTNEKLFF

clone_size: few
d_call: TRBD2
j_call: TRBJ2-1
v_call: TRBV7-9
cdr3_nt: TGTGCCAGCAGCCCGACTAAAGCGGGAGTAAAGAATGAGCAGTTCTTC
cdr3_aa: CASSPTKAGVKNEQFF

clone_size: few
d_call: TRBD1
j_call: TRBJ1-5
v_call: TRBV12-3/TRBV12-4
cdr3_nt: TGTGCCAGCAGTTTGGGGGACAGGGGAGTCAGGCAGCCCCAGCATTTT
cdr3_aa: CASSLGDRGVRQPQHF

clone_size: -
d_call: -
j_call: TRBJ2-1
v_call: TRBV6-1
cdr3_nt: TGTGCCAGCATGAATTTGGGGAACCACAATGAGCAGTTCTTC
cdr3_aa: CASMNLGNHNEQFF

clone_size: few
d_call: -
j_call: TRBJ2-1
v_call: TRBV5-6
cdr3_nt: TGTGCCAGCAGCTCACCTTACTGGGGTGAGCAGTTCTTC
cdr3_aa: CASSSPYWGEQFF

clone_size: -
d_call: TRBD1
j_call: TRBJ2-3
v_call: TRBV6-2/TRBV6-3
cdr3_nt: TGTGCCAGCAGACGACAGGGTCGGGCCCGCGGCTACACAGATACGCAGTATTTT
cdr3_aa: CASRRQGRARGYTDTQYF

clone_size: -
d_call: -
j_call: TRBJ1-4
v_call: TRBV18
cdr3_nt: TGTGCCAGCTCACCTATCCGGGGTTCCGATGAAAAACTGTTTTTT
cdr3_aa: CASSPIRGSDEKLFF

clone_size: -
d_call: -
j_call: TRBJ1-1
v_call: TRBV24-1
cdr3_nt: TGTGCCACCAGTGGGAGTAACACTGAAGCTTTCTTT
cdr3_aa: CATSGSNTEAFF